The text below deals with one T cell receptor beta chain. TCRdb itself ran the 5' RACE reads through MiXCR, one entry per CDR3 protein. The profile covers 310,000 or so distinct CDR3 sequences, with around 6.8% appearing a single time and roughly a sixth taken by the ten largest. The source of the sample is a study of T cells after yellow fever vaccination. CDR3 length: 16 amino acids. The V end lost 6 bases, the J end lost 0 bases, and 18 bases lay between the germline ends. Germline V gives CDR1 MNHEY, CDR2 SMNVEV (reference sequence). The sequenced sample was PBMCs, obtained 45 days after the first yellow fever vaccination. The receptor's source is a man aged 18 to 35 who received the YFV17D yellow fever vaccine. The chain joins TRBV27 to TRBJ2-7; the D is unclear. CDR3 region: CASSTHPRVGSYEQYF. CDR3 sequence (DNA): TGTGCCAGCAGCACACATCCGAGAGTAGGCTCCTACGAGCAGTACTTC.